Below are 5 T cell receptor beta chains sequenced from a single sample in a study of Graves' ophthalmopathy and Graves' hyperthyroidism. Amplification targeted the TCR beta CDR3 regions, with RNA transcripts as the source material. RT-PCR with HTBI primers came first, then second-round multiplex PCR. TCRdb processed the multiplex PCR reads anew with MiXCR; each CDR3 protein has one entry. The sample lists 400,000 to 450,000 distinct CDR3 sequences; 20% to 25% were seen once. Sequencing input: peripheral blood. All receptors derive from a woman aged 18 to 35 with stable Graves' hyperthyroidism.

This clonotype was counted at least ten times. V is TRBV2 and J is TRBJ2-5; D may be TRBD1 (5 bases). Germline CDR1 is SNHLY and CDR2 is FYNNEI. CDR3 length equals 12 residues. V lost 4 bases to trimming and J lost 5 bases, with 8 bases between them. The CDR3 sequence is CASSGQPETQYF. CDR3 coding DNA: TGTGCCAGCAGTGGACAGCCGGAGACCCAGTACTTC.

This clonotype was picked up many times. The rearrangement uses TRBV7-2 and TRBJ2-7; 10 bases match TRBD2. The length of the CDR3 is 15 residues. Germline lookup yields CDR1 SGHTA and CDR2 FQGNSA. Trimming cost V 3 bases and J 1 base; bases outside gene matches: 3. The CDR3 coding sequence is TGTGCCAGCAGCTTCTCAGCGGGAGGGTCCTACGAGCAGTACTTC. Amino acids: CASSFSAGGSYEQYF. Drawing the rest from reference TRBV7-2 and TRBJ2-7, the complete variable domain is GAGVSQSPSNKVTEKGKDVELRCDPISGHTALYWYRQSLGQGLEFLIYFQGNSAPDKSGLPSDRFSAERTGGSVSTLTIQRTQQEDSAVYLCASSFSAGGSYEQYFGPGTRLTVT.

This clonotype has a count of ten or more. The chain combines TRBV7-2 with TRBJ2-5; no definite D call. The length of the CDR3 is 14 residues. V lost 1 base, J lost 5 bases, and 11 bases lay in between. The germline gives CDR1 SGHTA, CDR2 FQGNSA. The CDR3, as DNA: TGTGCCAGCAGCTTAGGGCTGGATTCGGAGACCCAGTACTTC. Translated: CASSLGLDSETQYF. Based on the CDR3 plus reference TRBV7-2 and TRBJ2-5, the full variable domain is GAGVSQSPSNKVTEKGKDVELRCDPISGHTALYWYRQSLGQGLEFLIYFQGNSAPDKSGLPSDRFSAERTGGSVSTLTIQRTQQEDSAVYLCASSLGLDSETQYFGPGTRLLVL.

There are many counts of this clonotype. This chain uses TRBV12-3 or TRBV12-4 with TRBJ2-5, with 8 nucleotides matching TRBD2. Trimming at V came to 5 bases and at J to 0 bases, leaving 5 bases not matched to a gene. CDR3 size: 15 residues. CDR3 coding DNA: TGTGCCAGCAGTCGCGTACTAGCGGACCAAGAGACCCAGTACTTC. This encodes CASSRVLADQETQYF.

This clonotype occurred many times. The chain combines TRBV30 with TRBJ1-1; D ambiguous. Looked up from germline, CDR1 is GTSNPN and CDR2 is SVGIG (reference sequence). Trimming removed 4 bases at V and 0 bases at J, with 9 bases between. CDR3 length: 13 amino acids. This CDR3 reads CAWIGTVNTEAFF. The CDR3 DNA follows: TGTGCCTGGATCGGCACAGTGAACACTGAAGCTTTCTTT.